Following are 6 T cell receptor beta chains from one sample sequenced in a study of T-cell memory formation after mild COVID-19 (dated by TCRdb to the early 2020s). The method was 5' RACE. The instrument given in TCRdb is Illumina NovaSeq 6000. TCRdb reprocessed the public reads (quality trimming at Q25 with fastp, clone calling with MiXCR) and kept in-frame beta chains. Rows merge per CDR3 protein into single entries with the most common DNA and genes. The sample table shows about 340,000 distinct CDR3 sequences, and 10% to 15% are seen once. Together, the top ten hold 20% to 25% of the sample. The sequenced sample was PBMCs or a T cell subset sorted from them (not recorded which). All receptors derive from a man aged 18 to 35 who had mild COVID-19 (a few samples of this study predate the infection). The sample titles of this study are shuffled in the database, so cell type and time point are left out; the donor was told from shared clones.

The chain combines TRBV7-9 with TRBJ2-3; D may be TRBD1 (7 bases). This CDR3 comprises 14 residues. The germline V gene has CDR1 SEHNR and CDR2 FQNEAQ (reference sequence). Trimming took off 5 bases at V and 6 bases at J, with 15 bases between the two ends. This CDR3 is CASSQLGGQDTQYF. For the CDR3, the DNA is TGTGCCAGCAGCCAACTCGGGGGACAGGATACGCAGTATTTT.

This clonotype was seen at least ten times. The V call is TRBV30, the J call TRBJ2-7, with D perhaps assigned TRBD1 or TRBD2 (5 bases each). The CDR3 sequence is 13 residues long. Between the trimmed V and J ends, which lost 6 bases and 1 base, there was a span of 13 bases. Germline loops: CDR1 GTSNPN, CDR2 SVGIG (reference sequence). The CDR3: CACHRDGSYEQYF. CDR3 in DNA: TGTGCCTGTCACCGGGACGGATCCTACGAGCAGTACTTC.

This clonotype was picked up a small number of times. The CDR3 loop is CASIIDRGPAEAFF. In DNA form, the CDR3 reads TGTGCCAGCATTATCGACAGGGGGCCGGCTGAAGCTTTCTTT. V and J are TRBV2 and TRBJ1-1, with 10 bases aligning to TRBD1. The germline V gene has CDR1 SNHLY and CDR2 FYNNEI. Germline trimming cut 7 bases from V and 6 bases from J; bases unmatched to any gene: 8. The CDR3 spans 14 residues.

This chain joins TRBV5-1 and TRBJ1-2; no clear D. The V gene's germline CDR1 is SGHRS and CDR2 YFSETQ. Between the trimmed V and J ends, which lost 3 bases and 4 bases, there was a span of 13 bases. The CDR3 consists of 14 residues. CDR3 residues: CASSSKAGGYGYTF. The CDR3 nucleotides read TGCGCCAGCAGCTCCAAAGCGGGTGGCTATGGCTACACCTTC.

The chain recombines TRBV9 with TRBJ1-1, with unresolved D. This CDR3 spans 15 amino acids. CDR1 and CDR2 from the germline V gene are SGDLS and YYNGEE. V gave up 1 base and J gave up 3 bases, with 13 bases separating them. The CDR3 DNA reads as TGTGCCAGCAGCGTAAGGGCGGGGATTGACACTGAAGCTTTCTTT. It translates to CASSVRAGIDTEAFF. The complete variable domain, with remaining parts taken from reference TRBV9 and TRBJ1-1, reads DSGVTQTPKHLITATGQRVTLRCSPRSGDLSVYWYQQSLDQGLQFLIQYYNGEERAKGNILERFSAQQFPDLHSELNLSSLELGDSALYFCASSVRAGIDTEAFFGQGTRLTVV.

The J gene is TRBJ2-5, the V gene TRBV5-1; 7 positions match TRBD2. V was clipped by 2 bases and J by 3 bases; unmatched bases: 4. This CDR3 region has 14 residues. The germline V gene has CDR1 SGHRS and CDR2 YFSETQ. The CDR3 coding sequence is TGCGCCAGCAGCTTTACTAGCGTCAAAGAGACCCAGTACTTC. Its protein is CASSFTSVKETQYF. Filled out from reference TRBV5-1 and TRBJ2-5, the complete variable domain reads KAGVTQTPRYLIKTRGQQVTLSCSPISGHRSVSWYQQTPGQGLQFLFEYFSETQRNKGNFPGRFSGRQFSNSRSEMNVSTLELGDSALYLCASSFTSVKETQYFGPGTRLLVL.